The 21 T cell receptor beta chains below come from one sample, sequenced in a study of T cell responses to AZD1222 COVID-19 vaccine. The protocol was immunoSEQ multiplex PCR, while the TCRdb copy is restricted to in-frame clones and leaves out a portion. The sample has about 120,000 clones, roughly 90% seen once. Source: peripheral blood, taken on day 0 of AZD1222 vaccination. Receptors were obtained from an adult in good health.

This clone was observed once. The chain has TRBV7-8 and TRBJ1-1, with D hard to call. The germline V gene has CDR1 SGHVS and CDR2 FQNEAQ. The CDR3 is 14 residues long. V was trimmed by 5 bases and J by 6 bases, leaving 16 bases between them. CDR3 in amino acids: CASSIQEDVAEAFF. As DNA, the CDR3 is TGTGCCAGCAGCATACAAGAGGACGTCGCTGAAGCTTTCTTT.

The chain carries TRBV7-9 and TRBJ1-2; unclear D gene. The CDR3 extends over 14 amino acids. The V end was cut by 1 base, the J end by 0 bases, with 6 bases between. The germline gives CDR1 SEHNR, CDR2 FQNEAQ (reference sequence). CDR3 protein: CASSLVAPNYGYTF. CDR3 DNA sequence: TGTGCCAGCAGCTTAGTGGCCCCTAACTATGGCTACACCTTC.

The CDR3 DNA sequence: TGTGCCAGCAGCCTCAGGACAGGGCCACAAGAGACCCAGTACTTC. Encoded protein: CASSLRTGPQETQYF. The genes are TRBV3-1 (or the pseudogene TRBV3-2) and TRBJ2-5; 8 bases line up with TRBD1. The J segment lost 2 bases and the V segment lost 4 bases, leaving 6 bases of the junction unmatched. The CDR3 runs 15 residues. Germline values: CDR1 LGHDT, CDR2 YNNKEL (reference sequence).

The J gene is TRBJ2-3, the V gene TRBV5-1; D is uncertain. From germline, CDR1 is SGHRS and CDR2 YFSETQ. The CDR3 is 15 amino acids. The germline V and J ends were trimmed by 6 bases and 1 base, with 15 bases remaining between them. The CDR3 reads CASTPQPDGTDTQYF. The CDR3 nucleotides are TGCGCCAGCACCCCCCAGCCAGATGGCACAGATACGCAGTATTTT.

This chain connects TRBV18 to TRBJ2-3, with 7 nucleotides matching TRBD2. There are 17 residues in the CDR3. Germline V CDR1 and CDR2: KGHSH, LQKENI. Trimming cost V 6 bases and J 1 base; bases outside gene matches: 13. In DNA form, the CDR3 reads TGTGCCAGCTCCCATATCGGCGCGGGAGTCGGCACAGATACGCAGTATTTT. It codes for CASSHIGAGVGTDTQYF.

The chain uses TRBV20-1 and TRBJ2-3; 10 nucleotides match TRBD2. The junction had 10 bases not matched to a gene; V was cut back by 3 bases and J by 4 bases. Germline V gives CDR1 DFQATT, CDR2 SNEGSKA (reference sequence). CDR3 size: 16 residues. CDR3 loop: CSASYEREGAPDTQYF. The CDR3 bases are TGCAGTGCTAGTTACGAGCGGGAGGGGGCCCCAGATACGCAGTATTTT.

In this sample, this clone turned up once. The chain couples TRBV11-2 to TRBJ2-5; 10 bases are shared with TRBD1. This CDR3 has 13 residues. V was clipped by 6 bases and J by 5 bases; unmatched bases: 3. Germline V gives CDR1 SGHAT, CDR2 FQNNGV. CDR3: CASSRDRGETQYF. The CDR3 bases are TGTGCCAGCAGTCGGGACAGGGGTGAGACCCAGTACTTC.

This chain uses TRBV3-1 (or the pseudogene TRBV3-2) with TRBJ1-2, with D possibly matching TRBD1 (5 bases). This CDR3 has 16 residues. Trimming pared 4 bases from V and 5 bases from J, leaving 20 bases between. The V gene's germline CDR1 is LGHDT and CDR2 YNNKEL (reference sequence). CDR3 sequence (DNA): TGTGCCAGCAGCCCCGAGGGCGTTAAACAGGCTTATGGCTACACCTTC. Its protein product is CASSPEGVKQAYGYTF.

The chain links TRBV7-2 to TRBJ1-2, with TRBD1 as a possible D gene (5 bases). The germline CDR1 and CDR2 sequences are SGHTA and FQGNSA. V lost 5 bases and J lost 1, with 11 bases in between. There are 14 residues in the CDR3. The chain's CDR3 is CASSKDRYNYGYTF. The CDR3 coding sequence is TGTGCCAGCAGCAAAGACAGATATAACTATGGCTACACCTTC.

The chain joins TRBV7-9 to TRBJ2-7; TRBD2 is a possible D gene (6 bases). This CDR3 is built from 11 residues. Germline CDR1 SEHNR, CDR2 FQNEAQ (reference sequence). V shed 4 bases and J shed 8 bases, with 9 bases lying between them. The CDR3 DNA follows: TGTGCCAGCAGCTCGGGGGAGAAGCAGTACTTC. Translating it yields CASSSGEKQYF. The variable domain in full, with the rest retrieved from reference TRBV7-9 and TRBJ2-7, is DTGVSQNPRHKITKRGQNVTFRCDPISEHNRLYWYRQTLGQGPEFLTYFQNEAQLEKSRLLSDRFSAERPKGSFSTLEIQRTEQGDSAMYLCASSSGEKQYFGPGTRLTVT.

The chain joins TRBV19 to TRBJ2-7; D possibly corresponds to TRBD2 (5 bases). Trimming removed 3 bases from V and 2 bases from J, with 14 bases in between. Looked up from germline, CDR1 is LNHDA and CDR2 is SQIVND (reference sequence). CDR3 length: 15 amino acids. This chain's CDR3 is CASSIPHGNPYEQYF. For the CDR3, the DNA is TGTGCCAGTAGTATCCCGCACGGGAACCCCTACGAGCAGTACTTC.

The V call is TRBV10-2, the J call TRBJ2-7; a weak D match, TRBD2 (5 bases). V lost 2 bases and J lost 1, with 9 bases in between. CDR1 and CDR2 (germline): WSHSY, SAAADI. This CDR3 has 14 amino acids. Here the CDR3 reads CASSEPSMSYEQYF. The CDR3, as DNA: TGCGCCAGCAGTGAGCCTAGCATGTCCTACGAGCAGTACTTC.

The chain uses TRBV6-5 and TRBJ2-1; D call uncertain. Germline V lookup: CDR1 MNHEY, CDR2 SVGAGI. This CDR3 comprises 11 residues. Between the trimmed V and J ends, which lost 6 bases and 7 bases, there was a span of 7 bases. The CDR3, as DNA: TGTGCCAGCAGGGCGAGTAATGAGCAGTTCTTC. Translating it yields CASRASNEQFF.

J is TRBJ1-6 and V is TRBV11-2, with unresolved D. The CDR3 has 17 residues. The germline CDR1 and CDR2 sequences are SGHAT and FQNNGV. V lost 0 bases and J 7 bases, leaving 16 bases between the germline ends. CDR3 bases: TGTGCCAGCAGCTTAGAGCGGAGCCCGTTGGGGAATTCACCCCTCCACTTT. As protein: CASSLERSPLGNSPLHF.

This chain links TRBV14 with TRBJ1-3; D ambiguous. The CDR3 consists of 15 residues. In germline, CDR1 is SGHDN, CDR2 FVKESK. V lost 3 bases and J 0 bases, leaving 9 bases between the germline ends. This chain's CDR3 is CASSQWPYSGNTIYF. The CDR3 coding sequence is TGTGCCAGCAGCCAGTGGCCATACTCTGGAAACACCATATATTTT.

A word on this clone: Other DNA sequences from this sample encode an identical CDR3 as well. The rearrangement links TRBV6-5 to TRBJ1-2, with D possibly TRBD1 on 5 matching bases. The germline CDR1 and CDR2 sequences are MNHEY and SVGAGI. The CDR3 is 13 amino acids. The ends were cut back, 0 bases at V and 3 bases at J, with 5 bases in the middle. CDR3 sequence reads: CASSYSTDYGYTF. For the CDR3, the DNA is TGTGCCAGCAGTTACTCGACAGACTATGGCTACACCTTC.

This clone was counted a few times. For the CDR3, the DNA is TGTGCCAGCAGCGTAGAGGAGGGCCGAGGGGACTGGAATGAGCAGTTCTTC. Amino acid sequence: CASSVEEGRGDWNEQFF. The chain carries TRBV9 and TRBJ2-1, with a tentative D call TRBD2 (6 bases). Germline values: CDR1 SGDLS, CDR2 YYNGEE. CDR3 length: 17 amino acids. The ends were cut back, 0 bases at V and 7 bases at J, with 20 bases in the middle.

J is TRBJ1-5 and V is TRBV28, with a possible D match to TRBD1 (6 bases). Trimming took off 5 bases at V and 5 bases at J, with 10 bases between the two ends. Germline CDR1 is MDHEN and CDR2 is SYDVKM. The length of the CDR3 is 13 residues. In DNA form, the CDR3 reads TGTGCCAGCAGTCTACAGGGATATCAGCCCCAGCATTTT. As protein: CASSLQGYQPQHF.

V and J are TRBV6-5 and TRBJ1-1; TRBD1 matches 8 bases. Germline V gene data show CDR1 as MNHEY and CDR2 as SVGAGI. V lost 7 bases to trimming and J lost 5 bases; unmatched junction nucleotides: 6. The CDR3 consists of 13 residues. CDR3 region: CASNSRGQTEAFF. The CDR3 DNA reads TGTGCCAGCAATTCCAGGGGGCAGACTGAAGCTTTCTTT.

The gene calls are TRBV5-6 and TRBJ1-2, with D perhaps matching TRBD1 (5 bases). Germline V gene sequence: CDR1 SGHDT, CDR2 YYEEEE. V gave up 3 bases and J gave up 12 bases, with 12 bases separating them. The CDR3 runs to 11 residues. CDR3 sequence reads: CASSSPGGDTF. CDR3 bases: TGTGCCAGCAGCTCCCCCGGGGGTGACACCTTC.

This chain connects TRBV2 to TRBJ2-5, with 11 positions matching TRBD2. The germline CDR1 and CDR2 sequences are SNHLY and FYNNEI. The J segment lost 3 bases and the V segment lost 4 bases, leaving 4 bases of the junction unmatched. The CDR3 covers 15 residues. The CDR3 nucleotides are TGTGCCAGCAGTGGGGGACTAGCGGATAAAGAGACCCAGTACTTC. Amino acid sequence: CASSGGLADKETQYF. The full variable domain, its missing parts supplied by reference TRBV2 and TRBJ2-5, is EPEVTQTPSHQVTQMGQEVILRCVPISNHLYFYWYRQILGQKVEFLVSFYNNEISEKSEIFDDQFSVERPDGSNFTLKIRSTKLEDSAMYFCASSGGLADKETQYFGPGTRLLVL.